These T cell receptor beta chains were read from a single sample in a study of blood T cell repertoires in COVID-19. The repertoire was sequenced with immunoSEQ multiplex PCR; TCRdb's copy has only in-frame clones and lacks some. This sample carries fewer than 20,000 clones, more than 85% of them seen once, and the ten largest clones take 4.1%. Sequenced input: peripheral blood. Receptor source: a woman between 45 and 65 years old with active COVID-19. Each CDR3 is given with its conserved first and last residue. D genes are given only for firm matches. Not all rows give a size; the values are once, few, many and, for expanded clones, a class.

>TRBV24-1|TRBD2|-|TRBJ2-3
CATSGSGSLPTDTQYF
TGTGCCACCAGTGGAAGCGGGAGCCTTCCCACAGATACGCAGTATTTT
>TRBV3-1/TRBV3-2|-|-|TRBJ1-1
CASSRVRGKAFF
TGTGCCAGCAGCCGAGTACGAGGGAAGGCTTTCTTT
>TRBV27|TRBD1|-|TRBJ2-1
CASSHGTGSYNEQFF
TGTGCCAGCAGTCACGGGACAGGCTCCTACAATGAGCAGTTCTTC
>TRBV19|TRBD1|-|TRBJ2-2
CASSNPGGTGELFF
TGTGCCAGTAGTAACCCAGGGGGCACCGGGGAGCTGTTTTTT
>TRBV27|TRBD1|-|TRBJ2-2
CASSSRDRGQIGELFF
TGTGCCAGCAGTTCCCGGGACAGGGGGCAGATCGGGGAGCTGTTTTTT
>TRBV7-8|TRBD1|-|TRBJ1-3
CASSPDRGSAHTIYF
TGTGCCAGCAGCCCGGACAGGGGCTCTGCCCACACCATATATTTT
>TRBV28|TRBD2|-|TRBJ2-7
CASSPLSVSGIAYEQYF
TGTGCCAGCAGTCCCTTATCGGTTAGCGGGATTGCCTACGAGCAGTACTTC
>TRBV27|TRBD1|-|TRBJ2-3
CASSFRQGGTDTQYF
TGTGCCAGCAGTTTTAGACAGGGCGGCACAGATACGCAGTATTTT
>TRBV5-1|TRBD2|-|TRBJ2-3
CASSLVSSGSTDTQYF
TGCGCCAGCAGCTTGGTTTCTAGCGGTAGCACAGATACGCAGTATTTT
>TRBV6-5|TRBD1|-|TRBJ2-1
CASSRDRGTNEQFF
TGTGCCAGCAGCCGGGACAGGGGTACCAATGAGCAGTTCTTC
>TRBV27|-|-|TRBJ1-2
CASPTSSYGYTF
TGTGCCAGTCCGACTTCCTCCTATGGCTACACCTTC
>TRBV21-1|-|-|TRBJ1-5
CASSEGGGGGNQPQHF
TGTGCCAGCAGCGAAGGGGGGGGTGGCGGCAATCAGCCCCAGCATTTT
>TRBV23-1|-|-|TRBJ1-1
CASSQQPIEAPPRQPMNTEAFF
TGCGCCAGCAGTCAACAACCGATCGAGGCTCCGCCGAGACAGCCAATGAACACTGAAGCTTTCTTT
>TRBV28|TRBD2|-|TRBJ2-5
CASSFPAGDAGETQYF
TGTGCCAGCAGTTTTCCAGCGGGAGATGCGGGAGAGACCCAGTACTTC
>TRBV5-6|TRBD2|once|TRBJ2-3
CASSLGLAPEDTQYF
TGTGCCAGCAGCCTGGGACTAGCGCCCGAAGATACGCAGTATTTT
>TRBV7-8|-|-|TRBJ1-1
CASSLSGEGRGNTEAFF
TGTGCCAGCAGCTTATCGGGGGAAGGGCGGGGGAACACTGAAGCTTTCTTT
>TRBV7-6|TRBD2|-|TRBJ2-7
CASSLMGTGGTSGTYEQYF
TGTGCCAGCAGCTTAATGGGGACAGGGGGGACTAGCGGGACCTACGAGCAGTACTTC
>TRBV5-6|TRBD2|-|TRBJ2-1
CARTQREVIAGLAGNEQFF
TGTGCCAGGACCCAGAGAGAAGTAATAGCGGGACTCGCTGGCAATGAGCAGTTCTTC
>TRBV5-6|-|-|TRBJ2-7
CASSYDRSLYEQYF
TGTGCCAGCAGCTATGACAGGTCCCTCTACGAGCAGTACTTC
>TRBV5-1|-|-|TRBJ2-2
CASSFLQGNTGELFF
TGCGCCAGCAGCTTCCTCCAGGGAAACACCGGGGAGCTGTTTTTT
>TRBV14|-|once|TRBJ1-4
CASSQEVSSGEKLFF
TGTGCCAGCAGCCAAGAGGTGTCTTCGGGGGAAAAACTGTTTTTT
>TRBV5-1|TRBD2|-|TRBJ2-7
CASSLGGVAGYYEQYF
TGCGCCAGCAGCTTGGGAGGGGTAGCGGGGTACTACGAGCAGTACTTC
>TRBV19|TRBD2|-|TRBJ2-7
CASSIKAGGEQYF
TGTGCCAGTAGTATAAAAGCGGGAGGCGAGCAGTACTTC
>TRBV28|-|-|TRBJ1-6
CASSFQGERGSPLHF
TGTGCCAGCAGTTTTCAGGGAGAGCGGGGTTCACCCCTCCACTTT
>TRBV28|-|-|TRBJ1-5
CASNPDRTSHQPQHF
TGTGCCAGCAACCCTGACAGAACGTCGCATCAGCCCCAGCATTTT
>TRBV29-1|-|-|TRBJ2-1
CSVMRPYNEQFF
TGCAGCGTGATGAGGCCCTACAATGAGCAGTTCTTC
>TRBV30|TRBD2|-|TRBJ2-1
CAWRGSGSYNEQFF
TGTGCCTGGAGAGGTAGCGGGAGCTACAATGAGCAGTTCTTC
>TRBV10-2|-|-|TRBJ2-1
CASSESGTTNEQFF
TGCGCCAGCAGTGAGTCAGGCACTACCAATGAGCAGTTCTTC
>TRBV19|-|-|TRBJ1-3
CASSIAGSGNTIYF
TGTGCCAGTAGTATAGCAGGATCTGGAAACACCATATATTTT
>TRBV11-2|-|-|TRBJ2-2
CASSFPRTANTGELFF
TGTGCCAGCAGCTTCCCCAGGACAGCGAACACCGGGGAGCTGTTTTTT
>TRBV27|-|-|TRBJ2-1
CASSDSASRNEQFF
TGTGCCAGCAGTGACAGTGCGTCACGCAATGAGCAGTTCTTC
>TRBV5-1|-|once|TRBJ2-1
CASSLGLATEQFF
TGCGCCAGCAGCTTGGGGCTAGCAACTGAGCAGTTCTTC
>TRBV7-3|-|once|TRBJ1-1
CASSFQGKGTAEAFF
TGTGCCAGCAGCTTCCAGGGGAAGGGGACGGCTGAAGCTTTCTTT
>TRBV6-5|TRBD1|-|TRBJ2-7
CASSHPGTEDEQYF
TGTGCCAGCAGTCATCCCGGGACAGAAGACGAGCAGTACTTC
>TRBV10-3|TRBD2|-|TRBJ2-1
CAISASGNNEQFF
TGTGCCATCAGTGCTAGCGGTAACAATGAGCAGTTCTTC
>TRBV2|-|-|TRBJ2-2
CASRGGQRNTGELFF
TGTGCCAGCAGGGGGGGACAGAGGAACACCGGGGAGCTGTTTTTT
>TRBV5-1|TRBD1|-|TRBJ2-7
CASSLVGTGGDEQYF
TGCGCCAGCAGCTTGGTTGGGACAGGGGGCGACGAGCAGTACTTC